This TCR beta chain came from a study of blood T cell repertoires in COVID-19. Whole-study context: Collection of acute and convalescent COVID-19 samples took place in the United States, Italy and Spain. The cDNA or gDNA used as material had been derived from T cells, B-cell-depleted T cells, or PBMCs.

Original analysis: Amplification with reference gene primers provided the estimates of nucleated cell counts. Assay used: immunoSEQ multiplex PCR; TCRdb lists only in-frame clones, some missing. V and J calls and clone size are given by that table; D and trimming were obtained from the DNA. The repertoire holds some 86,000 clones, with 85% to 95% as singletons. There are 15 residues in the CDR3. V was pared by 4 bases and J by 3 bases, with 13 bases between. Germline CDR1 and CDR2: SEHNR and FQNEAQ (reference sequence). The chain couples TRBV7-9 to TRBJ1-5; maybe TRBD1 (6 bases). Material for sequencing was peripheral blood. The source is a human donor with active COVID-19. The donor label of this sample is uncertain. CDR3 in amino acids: CASSWGGSHNQPQHF. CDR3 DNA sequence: TGTGCCAGCAGCTGGGGGGGCTCCCACAATCAGCCCCAGCATTTT. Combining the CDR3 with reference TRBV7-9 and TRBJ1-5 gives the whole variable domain DTGVSQNPRHKITKRGQNVTFRCDPISEHNRLYWYRQTLGQGPEFLTYFQNEAQLEKSRLLSDRFSAERPKGSFSTLEIQRTEQGDSAMYLCASSWGGSHNQPQHFGDGTRLSIL.